This TCR beta chain was found in a study of human T cells and chemical hapten exposure (dated by TCRdb to the early 2020s). Regarding the complete study: For sensitization, 2% DPC in acetone was applied to a roughly 2 cm by roughly 2 cm area of upper inner arm skin. Throughout the study period of roughly 24 weeks, patients also received therapeutic DPC doses to the scalp every week. Patch testing was performed on the upper back with Finn chambers containing 0.01% DPC, and the patch tests were scored after 6 days according to International Contact Dermatitis Research Group standards. Alopecia areata with under or over 50% scalp involvement, alopecia totalis and alopecia universalis were represented in the patient cohort, which was mostly female. Libraries were pooled for sequencing, and per-sample TCR yields varied mainly because of small differences in library volumes within the pool. In alopecia patients, the study followed how the peripheral blood TCR repertoire changed in vivo over primary and secondary sensitization to diphenylcyclopropenone (DPC), a hapten. Patient blood was sampled pre-sensitization (week 0) and at 2, 6 and about 24 weeks after DPC sensitization. Twenty-nine alopecia patients provided blood for TCR sequencing at one to four time points (pre-sensitization, 2, 6 and 24 weeks).

Taken from the germline V gene, the CDR1 and CDR2 loops are MNHEY and SVGEGT. Counted from cysteine to phenylalanine, this CDR3 has 15 amino acids. CDR3 DNA is the only sequence kept; it has 45 bases, read in frame from the first base. A distance of 17 bases separates the germline ends of V and J, which lose 5 bases and 6 bases respectively. This specimen's time point label, per the study, means: patch test 3, about 24 weeks after DPC sensitization. The sample's treatment or condition, from its label and the paper: therapeutic diphenylcyclopropenone sensitization with weekly scalp DPC. At every patch-test visit, the blood draw took place before the patch test was put on. Patients were considered eligible if aged 18 to 70, diagnosed with alopecia and deemed suitable for DPC therapy, and patients were excluded if pregnant. Unfractionated whole blood was collected in Tempus Blood RNA tubes, and total RNA was extracted from that blood.

Overall results and qualifications from the work: DPC sensitization did not change the number of TCRs with a frequency above 1 in 1000, and there was no evidence of changes in global repertoire structure. Repeated subsampling changed both the strength of the expansion versus patch-test correlation and the threshold at which that correlation became significant. Compared with pre-sensitization or healthy control sets, expanded TCRs formed significantly more large CDR3 similarity clusters, which is consistent with antigen-driven responses. Patch test score was positively correlated with the number of PT1 expanded TCRs, with significance at thresholds 8, 16 and 32 but not at 4. Because every patient had alopecia, a presumed autoimmune disease, the patients' immune response might differ from that of healthy individuals.

Notes on this clonotype: Its antigen is not yet known. Nothing much larger sits one base from this clone, and base qualities are not available.

The library was prepared using RACE. The sample was run on a NextSeq 500. During library preparation, unique molecular identifiers were attached to individual cDNA molecules so that TCRs could be counted quantitatively and reproducibly. Each blood RNA sample was used to sequence both TCR alpha and TCR beta chains. The paper's processing steps were these. The median number of TCRs per sample was over 85,000, ranging from roughly 20,000 to 690,600. V, J and CDR3 annotation of the TCR reads was performed with the Decombinator software suite. For the PS versus PT1 abundance plots, all samples were subsampled to the same number of TCRs (28,000). TCRs were defined as expanded if absent before sensitization and observed at least eight times at the 2-week time point. TCRdb took the public reads, trimmed them with fastp at Q25, ran MiXCR for clone calling and kept in-frame beta chains. All rows with the same CDR3 protein become a single entry with the most common DNA and genes. These V and J calls derive from TCRdb rather than the authors' analysis. For this sample the table gives about 190,000 distinct CDR3 sequences, of which under 25% were detected only once. The ten largest make up 2.5% of the sample.

This receptor was taken from a woman aged 35 to 49 with alopecia areata. Some clones in this sample may be carry-over from other donors' samples. The chain couples TRBV6-2 or TRBV6-3 to TRBJ2-1; possibly the D gene is TRBD1, per 8 matching bases. The sample was whole blood, taken in connection with sensitization to the hapten diphenylcyclopropenone (DPC). CDR3 region: CASSTPGGGSNEQFF. The DNA is as follows: TGTGCCAGCAGTACCCCAGGGGGCGGGAGCAATGAGCAGTTCTTC.